This TCR beta chain is drawn from a study of blood T cell repertoires in COVID-19. Overall study: The samples span acute and convalescent COVID-19 from the United States, Italy and Spain. T cells, B-cell-depleted T cells, or PBMCs provided the cDNA or gDNA that served as material.

The Seattle patients, enrolled during active infection, were followed longitudinally. Original processing methods: Reference gene primer amplification gave estimated nucleated cell counts. Measured with immunoSEQ multiplex PCR; TCRdb has only the in-frame clones, and not every one. The DNA was the basis for D and trimming; V, J and clone size are from that table. The data hold about 270,000 clones, with about nine tenths observed a single time. The V end lost 3 bases, the J end lost 8 bases, and 12 bases lay between the germline ends. CDR3 length equals 13 residues. Germline CDR1 is SGHRS and CDR2 is YFSETQ.

Sequencing was performed on peripheral blood. The sequence was obtained from a woman between 25 and 40 years old with COVID-19, enrolled during active disease. The chain combines TRBV5-1 with TRBJ1-3, with D unresolved. DNA of the CDR3: TGCGCCAGCAGCTCTGGAGGCCCGGACACCATATATTTT. It specifies CASSSGGPDTIYF.